The sequence of this T cell receptor (beta chain) was determined in a study of cytomegalovirus exposure and HLA in healthy donors. The PCR had 60 Vbeta and 13 Jbeta primers. Data came from immunoSEQ multiplex PCR; TCRdb stores just in-frame clones and leaves some out. This table has some 110,000 clones, 70% to 85% appearing once. As regards this clone: The antigen remains unidentified.

Germline-derived CDR1 and CDR2 are KGHSH and LQKENI. Trimming pared 3 bases from V and 8 bases from J, leaving 20 bases between. This CDR3 region has 16 residues. Regarding donors, all were healthy bone marrow donors. Study-wide results and caveats: The classifier reportedly diagnosed cytomegalovirus status with high sensitivity and specificity. The authors assumed roughly uniform sequencing depth across donors for presence/absence analyses.

This rearrangement joins TRBV18 to TRBJ2-1; TRBD1 might be the D (6 bases). The origin of this receptor is a woman aged 18-29 years in good health and CMV-seropositive. Material for sequencing was PBMCs. The CDR3 DNA follows: TGTGCCAGCTCACCGTCGTTGACAGGCGGCGGCGATGAGCAGTTCTTC. Residues: CASSPSLTGGGDEQFF.